Sequencing of this T cell receptor beta chain was carried out in a study of regulatory T cells in long-lasting Graves disease. Building of the TCR beta libraries involved iRepertoire HTBI primers and Arm-PCR of CDR3 regions. TCRdb reprocessed the multiplex PCR reads with MiXCR, giving one entry per CDR3 protein. The sample lists 620,000 or so distinct CDR3 sequences, roughly 15% occurring once. CDR3 length: 14 residues. Between the trimmed V and J ends, which lost 0 bases and 6 bases, there was a span of 10 bases. CDR1 and CDR2 (germline): LGHDT, YNNKEL (reference sequence). This clonotype showed up many times. Regarding time point: newly diagnosed GD, antithyroid drugs for less than 3 months. Construction of the TCR library relied on RNA isolated from PBMCs. The data also belong to a second study, concerning T cells in Graves' hyperthyroidism and ophthalmopathy. In that study: Aged 18 to 65, the patients had hyperthyroidism that was newly diagnosed and had lasted under 2 months. Blood also showed most of the thyroid clonotypes that were expanded above 0.001. It was a median approximately six months before onset that the model predicted ophthalmopathy.

V and J are TRBV3-1 and TRBJ2-3; D is perhaps TRBD1 or TRBD2 (5 bases each). Sequences were derived from peripheral blood mononuclear cells (PBMCs), sampled at new diagnosis, from a patient treated with antithyroid drugs. The sequence was collected from a woman aged 30 to 39 with Graves disease. The CDR3 here is CASSQDMRGDTQYF. Here the CDR3 DNA reads TGTGCCAGCAGCCAAGATATGAGGGGTGATACGCAGTATTTT.